The T cell receptor beta chain under discussion was sequenced for a study of shared clonotypes between healthy human individuals. Whole-study findings and limits: Rarefaction demonstrated incomplete sorted-subset sequencing despite large depth.

CD45RO negativity and positive selection for CCR7 defined naive CD8 cells, a population that excluded terminally differentiated effector memory CD45RA+ cells. Sequencing was performed with immunoSEQ multiplex PCR; in TCRdb, only in-frame clones are kept and a portion is missing. The repertoire includes 2 million to 2.5 million clones, 93% of them detected once, and under 2% sits in the top ten. This CDR3 comprises 16 residues. Germline assignment: CDR1 SGHVS and CDR2 FQNEAQ. V trimming: 6 bases; J trimming: 7 bases; junction bases outside the gene matches: 11. A remark on this clone: Its antigen is undetermined.

This rearrangement joins TRBV7-8 to TRBJ1-5, with TRBD1 identical over 11 bases. The sample was naive CD8+ T cells from PBMCs. The TCR sequence derives from a man younger than 30 in good health. Some clones in this sample may be carry-over from other donors' samples. CDR3 bases: TGTGCCAGCAGTTATAACCGGGACAGGGGGTCACAGCCCCAGCATTTT. Translation: CASSYNRDRGSQPQHF. Full variable domain (remainder filled in from reference TRBV7-8 and TRBJ1-5): GAGVSQSPRYKVAKRGQDVALRCDPISGHVSLFWYQQALGQGPEFLTYFQNEAQLDKSGLPSDRFFAERPEGSVSTLKIQRTQQEDSAVYLCASSYNRDRGSQPQHFGDGTRLSIL.